The next 15 T cell receptor beta chains were all read from a single sample in a study of blood T cell repertoires in COVID-19. The data were produced by immunoSEQ multiplex PCR, yet TCRdb's version contains in-frame clones alone and is incomplete. The sample lists a few hundred thousand clones; roughly nine tenths were seen once. Material: peripheral blood. The receptors originated from a woman between 50 and 59 years old who had recovered from COVID-19.

In this sample, this clone turned up a few times. This chain connects TRBV10-3 to TRBJ1-1; D uncertain. CDR1 is ENHRY, CDR2 SYGVKD, per germline. This CDR3 region has 15 residues. V lost 0 bases and J lost 1, with 9 bases in between. The CDR3 loop reads CAISESSLPNTEAFF. CDR3 coding DNA: TGTGCCATCAGTGAGTCGAGTCTTCCGAACACTGAAGCTTTCTTT.

CDR3 loop: CASSGDQGALSGNTIYF. CDR3 bases: TGTGCCAGCAGCGGCGACCAGGGGGCACTCTCTGGAAACACCATATATTTT. The rearrangement uses TRBV9 and TRBJ1-3, with TRBD1 identical over 8 bases. The CDR3 covers 17 residues. Germline trimming cut 3 bases from V and 0 bases from J; bases unmatched to any gene: 8. Germline-derived CDR1 and CDR2 are SGDLS and YYNGEE.

The chain employs TRBV5-5 and TRBJ1-2, with D possibly being TRBD1 (5 bases). The V end lost 3 bases, the J end lost 7 bases, and 7 bases lay between the germline ends. This CDR3 has 11 amino acids. CDR1 is SGHKS, CDR2 YYEKEE, per germline (reference sequence). As DNA, the CDR3 is TGTGCCAGCAGCTACAGGAGTGGCTACACCTTC. Residues: CASSYRSGYTF.

The rearrangement joins TRBV19 to TRBJ1-4; perhaps TRBD1 as D (5 bases). Germline CDR1 LNHDA, CDR2 SQIVND (reference sequence). Trimming cost V 2 bases and J 8 bases, with 12 bases left between them. The CDR3 extends over 14 amino acids. CDR3 sequence: CASSITGHREKLFF. DNA of the CDR3: TGTGCCAGTAGTATAACAGGACACCGGGAAAAACTGTTTTTT. Combining the CDR3 with reference TRBV19 and TRBJ1-4 gives the whole variable domain DGGITQSPKYLFRKEGQNVTLSCEQNLNHDAMYWYRQDPGQGLRLIYYSQIVNDFQKGDIAEGYSVSREKKESFPLTVTSAQKNPTAFYLCASSITGHREKLFFGSGTQLSVL.

The chain recombines TRBV5-4 with TRBJ2-7, with 9 bases matching TRBD1. V shed 4 bases and J 3 bases; nucleotides not matched to a gene: 8. The CDR3 extends over 15 amino acids. Germline CDR1 and CDR2: SGHNT and YYREEE (reference sequence). DNA of the CDR3: TGTGCCAGCAGCCCATCGGGACAGGGACGCTACGAGCAGTACTTC. Translated, it gives CASSPSGQGRYEQYF.

This chain joins TRBV20-1 and TRBJ1-5; D might be TRBD1 (6 bases). Germline assignment: CDR1 DFQATT and CDR2 SNEGSKA (reference sequence). The CDR3 extends over 13 amino acids. Trimming shortened V by 3 bases and J by 5 bases, and 11 bases separated the two germline ends. CDR3 in amino acids: CSASVQGDQPQHF. The CDR3 bases are TGCAGTGCTAGTGTACAGGGTGATCAGCCCCAGCATTTT.

CDR3 residues: CASSPSRVTEAFF. DNA for the CDR3: TGTGCCAGCAGTCCGAGCAGGGTCACTGAAGCTTTCTTT. V is TRBV6-5 and J is TRBJ1-1, with D perhaps matching TRBD1 (5 bases). V lost 5 bases, J lost 4 bases, and 11 bases lay in between. The length of the CDR3 is 13 residues. Looked up from germline, CDR1 is MNHEY and CDR2 is SVGAGI.

On this clone: This specimen includes other DNA sequences encoding the same CDR3. This chain uses TRBV5-1 with TRBJ2-7; D remains ambiguous. The CDR3 contains 13 residues. V shed 0 bases and J shed 1 base, with 5 bases lying between them. Germline V gives CDR1 SGHRS, CDR2 YFSETQ. The CDR3 spells CASSLGQSYEQYF. As DNA, the CDR3 is TGCGCCAGCAGCTTGGGCCAGTCCTACGAGCAGTACTTC.

In this sample, this clone turned up once. The rearrangement links TRBV13 to TRBJ1-1; no reliable D call. The CDR3 is 15 amino acids. Trimming took 5 bases from V and 10 from J, leaving 23 bases between them. The germline gives CDR1 PRHDT, CDR2 FYEKMQ (reference sequence). CDR3 region: CASSTDGGPVLGAFF. CDR3 nucleotide sequence: TGTGCCAGCAGCACAGACGGAGGCCCGGTCCTGGGAGCTTTCTTT.

The rearrangement links TRBV7-2 to TRBJ1-2, with 7 nucleotides matching TRBD1. The CDR3 runs 15 residues. Germline CDR1 reads SGHTA; CDR2 reads FQGNSA. The V gene end was trimmed by 1 base and the J gene end by 4 bases; junction bases not matched to a gene: 6. The CDR3: CASSLVGDRSYGYTF. The CDR3 DNA reads TGTGCCAGCAGCTTAGTAGGGGACAGAAGCTATGGCTACACCTTC.

Only a few counts were recorded for this clone. The chain is built from TRBV9 and TRBJ2-5, with a tentative D call TRBD1 (5 bases). Trimming took off 0 bases at V and 4 bases at J, with 13 bases between the two ends. The V gene's germline CDR1 is SGDLS and CDR2 YYNGEE. The CDR3 spans 15 residues. Written as DNA, the CDR3 is TGTGCCAGCAGCGTAGTGGGTCAGGGTGGAGAGACCCAGTACTTC. This encodes CASSVVGQGGETQYF.

The chain has TRBV7-2 and TRBJ2-3; D perhaps matches TRBD2 (6 bases). Germline CDR1 is SGHTA and CDR2 is FQGNSA. The CDR3 is made up of 16 amino acids. V shed 5 bases and J shed 2 bases, with 17 bases lying between them. In nucleotides, the CDR3 is TGTGCCAGCAGCCCCCGTAAACTAGCTTCCACAGATACGCAGTATTTT. Encoded protein: CASSPRKLASTDTQYF.

As concerns this clone: Other DNA sequences from this sample encode an identical CDR3 as well. V is TRBV18 and J is TRBJ1-5, with D hard to call. The CDR3 is 15 residues long. Germline CDR1 and CDR2: KGHSH and LQKENI. V was trimmed by 0 bases and J by 4 bases, leaving 10 bases between them. CDR3 protein: CASSPPGSSNQPQHF. In DNA, the CDR3 is TGTGCCAGCTCACCACCCGGGAGCTCGAATCAGCCCCAGCATTTT.

This sequence joins TRBV7-2 and TRBJ1-2; TRBD1 matches 7 bases. Losses at the gene ends were 5 bases for V and 4 bases for J; bases not matched to a gene: 7. Per the germline V gene, CDR1 is SGHTA and CDR2 is FQGNSA. This CDR3 is 14 amino acids long. The CDR3 DNA reads TGTGCCAGCAGCCCCCCAGGGGGACCCTATGGCTACACCTTC. Translating it yields CASSPPGGPYGYTF.

This chain joins TRBV14 and TRBJ2-1; a possible D gene is TRBD1 (6 bases). CDR1 and CDR2 (germline): SGHDN, FVKESK. With 4 bases removed from V and 10 bases from J, the gap between germline ends came to 14 bases. The CDR3 has 13 residues. As DNA, the CDR3 is TGTGCCAGCAGCCTCGGGCAGGGGCGGGAGCAGTTCTTC. It translates to CASSLGQGREQFF.